This T cell receptor beta chain originates from a study of Ad26.COV2.S vaccination and SARS-CoV-2 variants. In the study overall: Ad26.COV2.S was injected intramuscularly once or twice, 56 days apart. Study results and caveats: Analyses that measured TCR breadth and depth may have underestimated total T cell responses.

Indicated treatment: some 20 received Ad26.COV2.S at low or high dose, single or two shots; several received placebo; per-sample allocation not given. The samples date from day 63 after the first vaccine or placebo injection. Assay: immunoSEQ multiplex PCR; the TCRdb copy retains only in-frame clones and omits some. The sample carries some 390,000 clones, about 91% recorded once. Turning to this clone: Its antigen is not identified.

The length of the CDR3 is 15 residues. The TCR comes from a person aged 18-65 years who received the Ad26.COV2.S COVID-19 vaccine or a placebo. The sequences come from peripheral blood, collected in a trial of Ad26.COV2.S vaccine versus placebo. The chain is built from TRBV21-1 and TRBJ2-7; TRBD2 is the table's D call, not checked against the DNA. TRBV21-1 is a documented pseudogene. The CDR3 DNA reads as TGTGCCAGCAGCAATCGATCTAGCGGGAAAAACGAGCAGTACTTC. It is translated as CASSNRSSGKNEQYF.